A selection of T cell receptor beta chains follows, all from one sample in a study of human T cells and chemical hapten exposure. TCRdb independently ran MiXCR on the RACE reads; one entry per CDR3 protein. This sample has around 300,000 distinct CDR3 sequences, with around 7% found just once. Sequenced here: whole blood, sampled in connection with sensitization to the hapten diphenylcyclopropenone (DPC). All receptors come from a young woman with alopecia areata. Some clones in this sample may be carry-over from other donors' samples. Each CDR3 is given with its conserved first and last residue. The order of the fields is J gene, V gene, CDR3 protein.

j_gene: TRBJ1-4
v_gene: TRBV18
CDR3aa: CASSPLRTENEKLFF

j_gene: TRBJ1-5
v_gene: TRBV6-5
CDR3aa: CASSYGGQGQPQHF

j_gene: TRBJ2-4
v_gene: TRBV5-1
CDR3aa: CAIGGQLTAKNIQYF

j_gene: TRBJ2-2
v_gene: TRBV5-4
CDR3aa: CASSPNLRAATGELFF

j_gene: TRBJ1-5
v_gene: TRBV12-3/TRBV12-4
CDR3aa: CASRTQGKGNQPQHF

j_gene: TRBJ2-1
v_gene: TRBV5-4
CDR3aa: CASSLWGSGGRWEQFF

j_gene: TRBJ2-1
v_gene: TRBV6-6
CDR3aa: CASSYSAVYNEQFF

j_gene: TRBJ1-1
v_gene: TRBV6-6
CDR3aa: CASSPTRTRGSTEAFF

j_gene: TRBJ1-4
v_gene: TRBV7-9
CDR3aa: CASSFRQGHEKLFF

j_gene: TRBJ1-5
v_gene: TRBV28
CDR3aa: CASNGVVNPQHF

j_gene: TRBJ1-5
v_gene: TRBV6-2/TRBV6-3
CDR3aa: CASSYSSGSKNQPQHF

j_gene: TRBJ2-3
v_gene: TRBV7-2
CDR3aa: CASSDSGSSRTDTQYF

j_gene: TRBJ2-3
v_gene: TRBV28
CDR3aa: CASSLAWSGGATDTQYF

j_gene: TRBJ2-1
v_gene: TRBV29-1
CDR3aa: CSVVTSTYNEQFF

j_gene: TRBJ2-3
v_gene: TRBV12-3/TRBV12-4
CDR3aa: CASSFRADGTDTQYF

j_gene: TRBJ1-1
v_gene: TRBV4-1
CDR3aa: CASSQDRDSIEAFF

j_gene: TRBJ1-4
v_gene: TRBV6-5
CDR3aa: CASGYQRGEKLFF

j_gene: TRBJ2-3
v_gene: TRBV4-1
CDR3aa: CASTLLAGSTDTQYF

j_gene: TRBJ2-1
v_gene: TRBV6-2/TRBV6-3
CDR3aa: CASSYSKFRGEQFF